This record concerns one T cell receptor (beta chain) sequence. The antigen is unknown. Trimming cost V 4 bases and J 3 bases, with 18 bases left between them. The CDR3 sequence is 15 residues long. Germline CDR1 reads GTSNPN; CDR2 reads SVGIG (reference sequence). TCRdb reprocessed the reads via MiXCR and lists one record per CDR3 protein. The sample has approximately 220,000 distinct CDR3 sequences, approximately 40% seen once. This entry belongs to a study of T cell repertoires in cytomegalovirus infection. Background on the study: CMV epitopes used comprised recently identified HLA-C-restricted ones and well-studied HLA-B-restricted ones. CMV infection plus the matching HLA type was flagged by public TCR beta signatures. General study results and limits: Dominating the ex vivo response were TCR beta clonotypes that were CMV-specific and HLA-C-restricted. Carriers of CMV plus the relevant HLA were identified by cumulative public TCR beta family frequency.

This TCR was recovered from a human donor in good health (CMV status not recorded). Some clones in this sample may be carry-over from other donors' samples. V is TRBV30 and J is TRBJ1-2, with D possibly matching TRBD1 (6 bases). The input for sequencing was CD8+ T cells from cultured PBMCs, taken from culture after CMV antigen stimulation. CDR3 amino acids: CAWMKPPTGHYGYTF. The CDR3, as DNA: TGTGCCTGGATGAAACCCCCGACAGGCCACTATGGCTACACCTTC.